Shown below are 14 T cell receptor beta chains from a single sample sequenced in a study of STAT3 mutations in large granular lymphocyte leukemia. For these receptors, no antigen is known. The table came from immunoSEQ multiplex PCR; TCRdb's copy has only in-frame clones and leaves some out. The repertoire consists of under 10,000 clones, with roughly 90% occurring once and the leading ten covering roughly 83%. Study results and caveats: Every T-cell large granular lymphocyte leukemia patient had at least one immunodominant TCR beta clonotype.

Sequenced: peripheral blood mononuclear cells. These receptors came from a man aged 80 or over with T-cell large granular lymphocyte leukemia. Some clones in this sample may be carry-over from other donors' samples.

This clone was detected once. This sequence joins TRBV11-2 and TRBJ2-6, with TRBD1 identical over 9 bases. Losses at the gene ends were 10 bases for V and 17 bases for J; bases not matched to a gene: 9. CDR3 length: 11 amino acids. The germline V gene encodes CDR1 SGHAT and CDR2 FQNNGV. The chain's CDR3 is CAKQGQGRLTF. CDR3 DNA: TGTGCCAAACAGGGACAGGGTCGATTGACTTTC.

This chain links TRBV6-1 with TRBJ2-7; 9 nucleotides align to TRBD1. This CDR3 contains 14 residues. V was pared by 6 bases and J by 1 base, with 4 bases of the junction left unmatched. CDR1 MNHNS and CDR2 SASEGT come from the germline V gene. The CDR3 DNA follows: TGTGCCAGCAGGATACAGGGGGCTTCCTACGAGCAGTACTTC. Residues: CASRIQGASYEQYF.

CDR3 region: CSGGGGGTDTQYF. CDR3 DNA: TGCAGCGGGGGGGGTGGTGGCACAGATACGCAGTATTTT. The rearrangement links TRBV29-1 to TRBJ2-3, with 7 bases fitting TRBD2. CDR1 and CDR2 (germline): SQVTM, ANQGSEA. CDR3 length: 13 amino acids. The V and J ends lost 7 bases and 1 base, in that order; junction bases with no gene match: 5.

This clone was seen a single time. V usage is TRBV28 and J usage is TRBJ1-5, with TRBD1 as a possible D gene (5 bases). Trimming stripped 2 bases from V and 6 bases from J, with 20 bases between. Germline loops: CDR1 MDHEN, CDR2 SYDVKM. This CDR3 spans 17 amino acids. Here the CDR3 DNA reads TGTGCCAGCAGTTTAGGTGGGGGGGGTAAGGTAAGTCAGCCCCAGCATTTT. It codes for CASSLGGGGKVSQPQHF.

The chain couples TRBV5-1 to TRBJ2-7; D is perhaps TRBD1 (5 bases). CDR3 size: 20 residues. From germline, CDR1 is SGHRS and CDR2 YFSETQ. V was shortened by 0 bases and J by 9 bases, with 34 bases between the two germline ends. The CDR3 is CASSLVSGHAPFPYDLAQYF. The CDR3 nucleotides read TGCGCCAGCAGCTTGGTGTCCGGACATGCACCATTTCCCTACGATTTGGCGCAGTACTTC.

The J gene is TRBJ2-7, the V gene TRBV7-8; the D gene is possibly TRBD1 (5 bases). Germline V gives CDR1 SGHVS, CDR2 FQNEAQ. CDR3 size: 12 residues. Trimming cost V 7 bases and J 5 bases, with 12 bases left between them. This CDR3 is CASTHQGNEQYF. For the CDR3, the DNA is TGTGCCAGCACCCATCAGGGCAACGAGCAGTACTTC.

This chain connects TRBV5-6 to TRBJ2-5; the D is unclear. The CDR3 contains 14 residues. V was cut by 3 bases and J by 4 bases, with 13 bases left in between. Germline CDR1 SGHDT, CDR2 YYEEEE. The CDR3 here is CASSSGQWGETQYF. The CDR3 DNA reads as TGTGCCAGCAGCTCCGGTCAATGGGGAGAGACCCAGTACTTC.

This chain joins TRBV15 and TRBJ2-7; D possibly uses TRBD1 or TRBD2 (5 bases each). From germline, CDR1 is LNHNV and CDR2 YYDKDF (reference sequence). This CDR3 region has 15 residues. The V and J ends lost 1 base and 4 bases respectively, with 14 bases between them. CDR3 nucleotides: TGTGCCACCAGCAGAGCAGCACAGGACTCTTACGAGCAGTACTTC. Translated: CATSRAAQDSYEQYF.

This sequence joins TRBV10-3 and TRBJ2-3; no clear D gene. The V gene's germline CDR1 is ENHRY and CDR2 SYGVKD. Between the trimmed V and J ends, which lost 6 bases and 0 bases, there was a span of 1 base. This CDR3 contains 11 residues. The CDR3 spells CAISSTDTQYF. As DNA, the CDR3 is TGTGCCATCAGCAGCACAGATACGCAGTATTTT.

This chain connects TRBV29-1 to TRBJ2-3, with D hard to call. The V and J ends lost 4 bases and 0 bases respectively, with 8 bases between them. This CDR3 region has 13 residues. Germline values: CDR1 SQVTM, CDR2 ANQGSEA. CDR3 DNA sequence: TGCAGCGTTGGGGCAGCCAGCACAGATACGCAGTATTTT. It translates to CSVGAASTDTQYF.

The chain recombines TRBV7-9 with TRBJ1-3; TRBD1 aligns across 8 bases. Germline-derived CDR1 and CDR2 are SEHNR and FQNEAQ (reference sequence). Trimming removed 5 bases from V and 0 bases from J; junction bases left unmatched: 6. The CDR3 is made up of 16 amino acids. The chain's CDR3 is CASSERDRSSGNTIYF. CDR3 nucleotide sequence: TGTGCCAGCAGCGAACGGGACAGGAGCTCTGGAAACACCATATATTTT.

This chain joins TRBV5-6 and TRBJ2-3; 9 bases fit TRBD1. Germline CDR1 is SGHDT and CDR2 is YYEEEE. This CDR3 has 15 amino acids. V lost 4 bases and J lost 3; bases outside the gene matches: 6. The CDR3 region is CASSPGTGKTDTQYF. The CDR3 region has the DNA TGTGCCAGCAGCCCCGGGACAGGGAAGACAGATACGCAGTATTTT.

The V gene is TRBV30, the J gene TRBJ1-3; D possibly corresponds to TRBD1 (5 bases). The V end was cut by 4 bases, the J end by 0 bases, with 10 bases between. The V gene's germline CDR1 is GTSNPN and CDR2 SVGIG (reference sequence). This CDR3 is built from 14 residues. CDR3 in amino acids: CAWTGGASGNTIYF. In nucleotides, the CDR3 is TGTGCCTGGACGGGAGGGGCCTCTGGAAACACCATATATTTT.

The CDR3 DNA reads as TGTGCCAGTAGTCGGGGGGGCTCTGGGGCCAACGTCCTGACTTTC. It is translated as CASSRGGSGANVLTF. V gene TRBV19 combines with J gene TRBJ2-6; 8 positions match TRBD2. CDR3 size: 15 residues. Germline V gene lookup returns CDR1 LNHDA and CDR2 SQIVND (reference sequence). Losses at the gene ends were 5 bases for V and 0 bases for J; bases not matched to a gene: 0. Full variable domain (missing parts from reference TRBV19 and TRBJ2-6): DGGITQSPKYLFRKEGQNVTLSCEQNLNHDAMYWYRQDPGQGLRLIYYSQIVNDFQKGDIAEGYSVSREKKESFPLTVTSAQKNPTAFYLCASSRGGSGANVLTFGAGSRLTVL.